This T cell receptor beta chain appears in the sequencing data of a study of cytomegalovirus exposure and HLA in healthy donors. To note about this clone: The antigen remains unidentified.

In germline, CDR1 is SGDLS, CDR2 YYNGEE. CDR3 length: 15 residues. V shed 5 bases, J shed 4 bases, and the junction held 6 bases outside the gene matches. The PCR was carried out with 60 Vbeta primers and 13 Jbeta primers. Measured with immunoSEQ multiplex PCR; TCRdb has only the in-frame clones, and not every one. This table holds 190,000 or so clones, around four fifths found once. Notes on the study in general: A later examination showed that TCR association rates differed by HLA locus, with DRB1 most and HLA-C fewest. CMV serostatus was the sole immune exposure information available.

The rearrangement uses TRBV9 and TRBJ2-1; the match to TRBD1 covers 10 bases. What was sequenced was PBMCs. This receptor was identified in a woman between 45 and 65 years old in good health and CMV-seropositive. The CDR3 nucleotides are TGTGCCAGCAGTGCGGACAGGGGGATTTACAATGAGCAGTTCTTC. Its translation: CASSADRGIYNEQFF.